The T cell receptor (beta chain) under discussion was sequenced for a study of tumor-infiltrating lymphocytes in primary liver carcinoma. Study overall: The patients presented with primary liver carcinoma, which was managed through surgical resection.

Germline DNA was also extracted, and blood RNA derived from unsorted whole blood. Whole-study results and caveats: Tumor specimens were characterized by a significantly higher top-250-clone fraction than blood (p = 0.039).

As for this clonotype: Its antigen is still unknown. At one end, the junction sequence differs from germline, possibly due to a read error.

The CDR3 has 15 amino acids. The germline gives CDR1 MGHRA, CDR2 YSYEKL. TCR beta cDNA came from about 0.45 ug total RNA, primed with a constant-region primer. Investigators got TCR beta libraries out of three nested multiplex PCR rounds, done with slightly modified ARM-PCR. Use of TRBV1-TRBV30 forward primers with a C-beta reverse primer characterized the first two PCR rounds, which lasted roughly 11 cycles each. TCRdb independently ran MiXCR on the multiplex PCR reads; one entry per CDR3 protein. The table lists fewer than 400,000 distinct CDR3 sequences, approximately 54% of them singletons. Sequencing was carried out using peripheral blood. This clonotype was sampled from a woman aged 30 to 39 with primary liver carcinoma and hepatitis B virus infection. The chain uses TRBV4-1 and TRBJ2-7; TRBD2 aligns across 12 bases. CDR3 nucleotides: TGCGCCAACAGCCAGGGACTAGCGGGTATGTACGAGCAGTACTTC. Amino acid sequence: CANSQGLAGMYEQYF.